Reported below is one TCR beta chain. Its matching antigen is unknown. This entry belongs to a study of CXCR3-negative and CXCR3-positive naive CD8 T cells. Study-wide results and limits: TRBV-TRBJ usage was alike in naive CXCR3-negative and CXCR3-positive cells but differed in memory cells. Hydrophobicity of TRB CDR3s was greater in CXCR3-positive naive cells than in CXCR3-negative naive cells. Both naive subsets showed comparably high diversity, and memory CD8+ cells showed much lower diversity.

In triplicate, each CD8+ T cell subset was sorted at 300,000 cells per replicate. The TRB cDNA libraries were prepared by 5' RACE with UMI labels. With the 5' RACE reads reprocessed, TCRdb shows one record per CDR3 protein and no DNA. This specimen shows approximately 66,000 distinct CDR3 sequences; the ten leading clones hold approximately 1.5%. The V gene's germline CDR1 is SGHVS and CDR2 FNYEAQ. The CDR3 length is 14 residues. The TCR was taken from a human donor in good health. Some clones in this sample may be carry-over from other donors' samples. This chain connects TRBV7-6 to TRBJ2-5; the TCRdb call, TRBD1, lacks DNA for checking. The sequencing input was naive CXCR3- CD8+ T cells from blood. Subset denoted: CD45RO-CCR7+CD27+CD95- naive CD8+ T cells lacking CXCR3 (TNR3-). Here the CDR3 reads CASSLTGGTETQYF.